This TCR beta chain was obtained from a study of T cell changes during pregnancy in multiple sclerosis. The CDR3 sequence is 15 residues long. V lost 0 bases to trimming and J lost 8 bases, with 11 bases between them. Germline-derived CDR1 and CDR2 are LGHNA and YNFKEQ. The data were produced by immunoSEQ multiplex PCR, yet TCRdb's version contains in-frame clones alone and is incomplete. The table records some 69,000 clones, more than 90% of them present only once. The TCR sequence derives from a female donor in good health, enrolled as a control in a pregnancy study. This specimen consisted of peripheral blood, obtained in the second trimester of pregnancy. V and J are TRBV4-2 and TRBJ1-6; D unclear. As DNA, the CDR3 is TGTGCCAGCAGCCAAGAGGGCAGGCCCGATTCACCCCTCCACTTT. It yields the protein CASSQEGRPDSPLHF.